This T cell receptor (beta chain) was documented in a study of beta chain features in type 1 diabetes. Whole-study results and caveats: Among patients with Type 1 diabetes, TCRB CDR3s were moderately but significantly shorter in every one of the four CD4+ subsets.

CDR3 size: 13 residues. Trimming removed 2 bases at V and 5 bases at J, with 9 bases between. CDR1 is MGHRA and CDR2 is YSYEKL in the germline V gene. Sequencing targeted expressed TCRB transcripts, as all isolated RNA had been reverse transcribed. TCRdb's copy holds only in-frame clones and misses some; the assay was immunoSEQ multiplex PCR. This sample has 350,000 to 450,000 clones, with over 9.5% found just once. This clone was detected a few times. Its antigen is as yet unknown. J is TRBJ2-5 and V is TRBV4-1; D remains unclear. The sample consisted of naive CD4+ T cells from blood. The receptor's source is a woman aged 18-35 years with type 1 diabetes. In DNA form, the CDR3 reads TGCGCCAGCAGCCAACTCCCCGGGGAGACCCAGTACTTC. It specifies CASSQLPGETQYF.